The 3 T cell receptor beta chains below all came from one sample that was sequenced in a study of CD8 T cells in ankylosing spondylitis. Study-level points and caveats: Among TCR beta sequences, a motif of several highly homologous variants appeared characteristic of ankylosing spondylitis blood.

Each CDR3 protein gets one entry after TCRdb re-called the 5' RACE reads with MiXCR. The sample holds around 390,000 distinct CDR3 sequences; more than 20% are singletons and the top ten take roughly a sixth. Antigens of these TCRs are unknown. The source material was blood, either unsorted or a sorted T cell fraction (not recorded which). The origin of the receptors is a male donor with ankylosing spondylitis.

CDR3 amino acids: CASSYSANVLTF. CDR3 coding DNA: TGTGCCAGCAGTTACTCGGCCAACGTCCTGACTTTC. The chain carries TRBV6-6 and TRBJ2-6, with unresolved D. Trimming pared 0 bases from V and 6 bases from J, leaving 0 bases between. The CDR3 runs 12 residues. CDR1 and CDR2 from the germline V gene are MNHNY and SVGAGI (reference sequence).

This clonotype was detected only once. The gene calls are TRBV7-9 and TRBJ1-4; D may be TRBD1 (5 bases). In germline, CDR1 is SEHNR, CDR2 FQNEAQ (reference sequence). This CDR3 is 15 amino acids long. Trimming cost V 3 bases and J 7 bases, with 15 bases left between them. The CDR3: CASSFGTVWVEKLFF. For the CDR3, the DNA is TGTGCCAGCAGCTTCGGGACCGTTTGGGTTGAAAAACTGTTTTTT.

The chain combines TRBV21-1 with TRBJ2-3; the table's D call TRBD1 went unverified against the DNA. TRBV21-1 is listed as a pseudogene. CDR3 length equals 18 residues. CDR3 protein: CASSKALSGQGSKDTQYF. The CDR3 DNA is TGTGCCAGCAGCAAAGCGCTTTCAGGACAGGGGTCGAAAGATACGCAGTATTTT.